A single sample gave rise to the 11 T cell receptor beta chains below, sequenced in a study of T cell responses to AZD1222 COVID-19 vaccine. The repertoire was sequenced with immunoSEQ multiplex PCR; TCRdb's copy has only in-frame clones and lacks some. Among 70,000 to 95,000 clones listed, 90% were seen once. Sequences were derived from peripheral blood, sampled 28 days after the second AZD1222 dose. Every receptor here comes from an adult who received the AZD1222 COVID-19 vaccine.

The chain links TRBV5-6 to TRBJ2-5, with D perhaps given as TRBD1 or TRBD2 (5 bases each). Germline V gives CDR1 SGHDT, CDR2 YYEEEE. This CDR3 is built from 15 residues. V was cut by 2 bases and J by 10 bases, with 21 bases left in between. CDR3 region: CASSFRQRIPKVQYF. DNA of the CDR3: TGTGCCAGCAGCTTTAGACAGCGGATCCCCAAGGTCCAGTACTTC. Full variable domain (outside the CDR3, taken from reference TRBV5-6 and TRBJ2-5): DAGVTQSPTHLIKTRGQQVTLRCSPKSGHDTVSWYQQALGQGPQFIFQYYEEEERQRGNFPDRFSGHQFPNYSSELNVNALLLGDSALYLCASSFRQRIPKVQYFGPGTRLLVL.

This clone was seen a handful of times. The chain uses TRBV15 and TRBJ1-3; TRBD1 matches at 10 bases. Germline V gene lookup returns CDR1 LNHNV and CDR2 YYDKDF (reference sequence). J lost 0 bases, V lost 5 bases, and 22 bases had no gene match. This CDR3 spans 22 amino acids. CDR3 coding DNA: TGTGCCACCAGCGCGCGGCTAATTGCGTGGGACAGGGGATGGGGCTCTGGAAACACCATATATTTT. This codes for CATSARLIAWDRGWGSGNTIYF.

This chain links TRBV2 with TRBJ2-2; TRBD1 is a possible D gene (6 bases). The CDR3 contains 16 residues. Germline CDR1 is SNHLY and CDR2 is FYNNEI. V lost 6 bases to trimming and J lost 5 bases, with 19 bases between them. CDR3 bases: TGTGCCAGCAGGAACAGGGTGGAAGTTCGGACCGGGGAGCTGTTTTTT. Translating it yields CASRNRVEVRTGELFF.

The CDR3 nucleotides read TGTGCCAGCAGCGTAGCTATCACTAGCGGGGCGCTTTCTCAAGAGACCCAGTACTTC. It specifies CASSVAITSGALSQETQYF. J is TRBJ2-5 and V is TRBV9, with 10 bases matching TRBD2. The germline V gene has CDR1 SGDLS and CDR2 YYNGEE. V shed 0 bases and J 2 bases; nucleotides not matched to a gene: 13. The CDR3 covers 19 residues.

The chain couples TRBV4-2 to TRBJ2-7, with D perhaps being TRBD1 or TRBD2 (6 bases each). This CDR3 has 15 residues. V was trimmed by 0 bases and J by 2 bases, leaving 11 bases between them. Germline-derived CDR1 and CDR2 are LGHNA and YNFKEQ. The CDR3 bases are TGTGCCAGCAGCCAAGATTTAGGGGGGCCCTACGAGCAGTACTTC. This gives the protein CASSQDLGGPYEQYF.

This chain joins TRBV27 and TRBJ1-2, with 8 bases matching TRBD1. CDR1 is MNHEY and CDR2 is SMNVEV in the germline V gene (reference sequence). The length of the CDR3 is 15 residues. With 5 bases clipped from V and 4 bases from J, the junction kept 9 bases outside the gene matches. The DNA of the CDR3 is TGTGCCAGCAGTCGGACAGGGACCGGCAGCTATGGCTACACCTTC. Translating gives CASSRTGTGSYGYTF.

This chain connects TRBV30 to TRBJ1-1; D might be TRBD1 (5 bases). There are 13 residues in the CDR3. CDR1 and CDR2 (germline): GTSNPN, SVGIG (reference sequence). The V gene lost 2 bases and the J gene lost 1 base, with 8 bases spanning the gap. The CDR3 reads CAWSKGENTEAFF. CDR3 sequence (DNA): TGTGCCTGGAGTAAAGGGGAGAACACTGAAGCTTTCTTT.

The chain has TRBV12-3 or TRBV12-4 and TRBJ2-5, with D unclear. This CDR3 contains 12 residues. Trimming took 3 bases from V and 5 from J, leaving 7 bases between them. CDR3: CASSLGAETQYF. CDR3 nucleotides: TGTGCCAGCAGTTTGGGCGCGGAGACCCAGTACTTC.

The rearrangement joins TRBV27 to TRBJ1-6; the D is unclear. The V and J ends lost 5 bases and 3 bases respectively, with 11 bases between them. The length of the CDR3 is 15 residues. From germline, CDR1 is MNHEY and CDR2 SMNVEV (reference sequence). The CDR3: CASSPPRDYNSPLHF. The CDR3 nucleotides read TGTGCCAGCAGTCCCCCCCGGGACTATAATTCACCCCTCCACTTT.

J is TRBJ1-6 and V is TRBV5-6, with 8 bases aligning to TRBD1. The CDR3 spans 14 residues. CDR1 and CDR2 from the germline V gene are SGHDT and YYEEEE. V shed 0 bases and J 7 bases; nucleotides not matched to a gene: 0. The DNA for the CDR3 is TGTGCCAGCAGCTTGGGGGACAGGAATTCACCCCTCCACTTT. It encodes CASSLGDRNSPLHF.

The chain's CDR3 is CASIQGADTEAFF. DNA of the CDR3: TGTGCCAGCATTCAGGGCGCTGACACTGAAGCTTTCTTT. V is TRBV6-5 and J is TRBJ1-1; tentatively, D is TRBD1 (5 bases). Germline assignment: CDR1 MNHEY and CDR2 SVGAGI. V was cut by 7 bases and J by 3 bases, with 12 bases left in between. The CDR3 is made up of 13 amino acids.